This T cell receptor beta chain derives from a study of blood T cells in healthy people across ages. Per germline, CDR1 WSHSY and CDR2 SAAADI. V lost 5 bases, J lost 10 bases, and 5 bases stayed unmatched. This CDR3 spans 14 amino acids. Sample-barcoded 5' priming and a J-beta primer mix drove a second PCR of about 7 to 12 cycles. TCRdb re-analysed the 5' RACE reads in MiXCR, keeping a single row per CDR3 protein. The repertoire holds under 2 million distinct CDR3 sequences, about 32% seen once, with around 11% in the top ten. Sequencing used blood. The sequence was obtained from a woman between 25 and 40 years old in good health. The genes are TRBV10-2 and TRBJ1-6, with TRBD1 matching over 10 bases. The CDR3 sequence: CASSWDRGESPLHF. The CDR3 coding sequence is TGCGCCAGCAGTTGGGACAGGGGAGAATCACCCCTCCACTTT.